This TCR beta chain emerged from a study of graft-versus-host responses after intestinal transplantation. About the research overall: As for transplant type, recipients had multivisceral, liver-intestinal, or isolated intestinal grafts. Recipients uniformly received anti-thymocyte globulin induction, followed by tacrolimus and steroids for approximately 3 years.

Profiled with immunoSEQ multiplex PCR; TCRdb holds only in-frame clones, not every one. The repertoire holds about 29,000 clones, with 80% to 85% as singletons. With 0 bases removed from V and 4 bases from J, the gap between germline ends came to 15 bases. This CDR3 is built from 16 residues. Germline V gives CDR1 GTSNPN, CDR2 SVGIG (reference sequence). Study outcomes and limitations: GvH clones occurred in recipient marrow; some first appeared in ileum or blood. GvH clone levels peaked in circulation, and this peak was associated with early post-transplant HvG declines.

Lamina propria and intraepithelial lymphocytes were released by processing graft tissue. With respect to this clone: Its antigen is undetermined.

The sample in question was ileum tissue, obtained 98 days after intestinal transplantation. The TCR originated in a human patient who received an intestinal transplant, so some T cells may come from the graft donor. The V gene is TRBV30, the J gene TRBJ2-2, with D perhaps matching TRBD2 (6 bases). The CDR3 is CAWSVIGQGGTGELFF. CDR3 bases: TGTGCCTGGAGTGTAATCGGGCAGGGAGGCACCGGGGAGCTGTTTTTT.